This T cell receptor (beta chain) was captured by sequencing in a study of regulatory T cells in long-lasting Graves disease. This clonotype came up a few times. Trimming cost V 5 bases and J 1 base; bases outside gene matches: 10. The germline V gene encodes CDR1 LNHDA and CDR2 SQIVND (reference sequence). The CDR3 has 16 residues. Arm-PCR of CDR3 regions and iRepertoire HTBI primers were the basis on which TCR beta libraries were built. MiXCR was run by TCRdb on the multiplex PCR reads, yielding one entry per CDR3 protein. Counted here are fewer than 650,000 distinct CDR3 sequences, approximately 16% occurring once; the ten biggest clones make up about 12%. Documented time point: newly diagnosed GD, antithyroid drugs for less than 3 months. Scientists built the TCR library using RNA that was extracted from PBMCs. A further study also used this sample, focusing on T cells in Graves' hyperthyroidism and ophthalmopathy.

The V call is TRBV19, the J call TRBJ2-7; 8 nucleotides agree with TRBD2. The TCR sequence derives from a man aged 18-30 years with Graves disease. The sample was peripheral blood mononuclear cells (PBMCs), taken at new diagnosis, from a patient treated with antithyroid drugs. CDR3 in DNA: TGTGCCAGTAGTGCTTCGGCTAGCGGGTTATCCTACGAGCAGTACTTC. Translation gives CASSASASGLSYEQYF.